One TCR beta chain is described in this entry. This clonotype has a handful of counts. Its cognate antigen has yet to be identified. Base quality data are lacking; no much larger clone is found one base away. Sequencer: Illumina HiSeq 2500. Quantitative 5'-RACE with molecular barcodes was the method used to prepare the TCR beta libraries. The original methods were these. A new computational method, built on a probabilistic model of VDJ rearrangement, was used to identify disease-linked TCR variants. TCRdb's own reprocessing of the public reads used fastp at Q25 and MiXCR and kept productive beta chains. CDR3 protein duplicates are merged, each entry listing the most common genes and DNA. The V and J calls shown here were made by TCRdb, not taken from the authors' results. In all, the sample holds tens of thousands of distinct CDR3 sequences, and 6.2% of those were seen once. The ten most abundant clones make up just under 5% of the sample.

The data derive from a study of CD8 T cells in ankylosing spondylitis (TCRdb year 2017). With regard to the full study: T cell receptor beta repertoires were profiled in healthy donors and ankylosing spondylitis patients so that disease-linked TCR variants could be found. The whole study cohort included 95 to 130 healthy donors and 20 to 30 ankylosing spondylitis patients. Peripheral blood samples were taken, and synovial fluid was additionally collected from ankylosing spondylitis patients. Study-wide conclusions, independent of this receptor: Some TCR beta motif variants had previously been reported in synovial fluid and blood of reactive arthritis patients, which suggested common disease-initiation mechanisms. The disease-linked clones had a CD8+ phenotype and were found at relatively low frequencies in peripheral blood. A TCR beta motif of about 8 highly homologous amino acid variants appeared characteristic of blood from ankylosing spondylitis patients. Significant enrichment of the disease-linked clones was reported in matched synovial fluid samples from ankylosing spondylitis patients.

Synovial fluid samples were matched to blood samples from the same ankylosing spondylitis patients. Inclusive of the bounding cysteine and phenylalanine, the CDR3 is 17 residues long. CDR3 DNA is the only sequence kept; it has 51 bases, read in frame from the first base. Trimming takes 0 bases from V and 3 bases from J, and the germline ends sit 15 bases apart. Sequences SNHLY (CDR1) and FYNNEI (CDR2) are obtained from the germline V gene. The receptor chain draws on TRBV2 and TRBJ1-5; no D gene can be assigned with confidence. The sample taken for sequencing was synovial fluid, either unsorted or a sorted T cell fraction (not recorded which). This TCR was recovered from a male donor with ankylosing spondylitis. The nucleotide sequence reads as follows: TGTGCCAGCAGTGAAGCGCTTATTCCAGGATTCAATCAGCCCCAGCATTTT. The resulting protein is CASSEALIPGFNQPQHF.